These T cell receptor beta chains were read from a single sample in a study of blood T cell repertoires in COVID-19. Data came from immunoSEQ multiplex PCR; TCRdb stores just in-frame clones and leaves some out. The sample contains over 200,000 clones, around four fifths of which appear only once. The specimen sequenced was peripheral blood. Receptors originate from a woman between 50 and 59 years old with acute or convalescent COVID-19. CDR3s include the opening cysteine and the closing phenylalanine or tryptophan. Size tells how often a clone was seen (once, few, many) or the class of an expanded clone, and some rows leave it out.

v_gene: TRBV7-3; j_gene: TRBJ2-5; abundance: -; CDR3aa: CASSLSSRGYPQYF
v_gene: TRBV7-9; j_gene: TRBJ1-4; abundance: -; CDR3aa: CASRLGDSNEKLFF
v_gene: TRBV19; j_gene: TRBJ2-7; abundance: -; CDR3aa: CATRPGGSGYEQYF
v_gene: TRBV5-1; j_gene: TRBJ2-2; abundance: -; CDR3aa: CASSLALAGGELFF
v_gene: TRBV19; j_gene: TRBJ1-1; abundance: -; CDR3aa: CASSSPGQGTTEAFF
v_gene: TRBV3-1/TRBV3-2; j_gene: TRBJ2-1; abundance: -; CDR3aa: CASSLGGTGNYEQFF
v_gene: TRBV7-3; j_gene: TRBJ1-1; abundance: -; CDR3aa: CASSPGGTEAFF
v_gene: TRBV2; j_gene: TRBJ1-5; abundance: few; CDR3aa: CASSVEGARQPQHF
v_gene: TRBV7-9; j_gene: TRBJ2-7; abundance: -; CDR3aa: CATQPWQGDEQYF
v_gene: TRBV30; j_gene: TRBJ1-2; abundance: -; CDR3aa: CAWSVQINYGYTF
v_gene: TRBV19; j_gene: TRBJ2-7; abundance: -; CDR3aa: CASTDTDSYEQYF
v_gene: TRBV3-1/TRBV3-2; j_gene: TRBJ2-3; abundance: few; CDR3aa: CASSLRTSGSGDTQYF
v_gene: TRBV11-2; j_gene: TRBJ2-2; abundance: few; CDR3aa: CASRERGQGRAGELFF
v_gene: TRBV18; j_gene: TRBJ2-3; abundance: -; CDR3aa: CASSPQGDTQYF
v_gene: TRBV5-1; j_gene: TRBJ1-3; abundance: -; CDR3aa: CASSRGTELNSGNTIYF
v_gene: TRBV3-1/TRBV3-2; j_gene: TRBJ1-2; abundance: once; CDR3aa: CASSRKGGASGGYTF
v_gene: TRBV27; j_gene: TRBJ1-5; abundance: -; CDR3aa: CASSLVGTGAGGQPQHF
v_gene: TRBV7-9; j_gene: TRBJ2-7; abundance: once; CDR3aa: CASSLGGEPYYEQYF
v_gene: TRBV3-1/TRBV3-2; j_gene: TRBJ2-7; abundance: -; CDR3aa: CASSPSAGVYEQYF
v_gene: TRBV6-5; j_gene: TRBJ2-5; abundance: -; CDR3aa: CASTPGLAVSQTQYF
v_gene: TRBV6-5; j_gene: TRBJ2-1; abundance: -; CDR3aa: CASSYGSSGRQNEQFF
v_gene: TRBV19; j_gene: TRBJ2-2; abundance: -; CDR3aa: CASSSPAGTNTGELFF
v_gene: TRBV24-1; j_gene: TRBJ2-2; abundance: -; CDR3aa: CATSDRDRDGTGELFF
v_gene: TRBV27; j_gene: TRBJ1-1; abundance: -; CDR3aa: CASSSTGKAEAFF
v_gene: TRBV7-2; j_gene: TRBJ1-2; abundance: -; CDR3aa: CASSFEQGTYGYTF
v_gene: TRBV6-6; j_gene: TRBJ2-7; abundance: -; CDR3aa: CASTPTRSSLEGQYF
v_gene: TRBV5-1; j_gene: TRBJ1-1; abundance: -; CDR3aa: CASSLETGGTEAFF
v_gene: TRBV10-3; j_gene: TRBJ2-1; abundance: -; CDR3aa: CAISATLAGVGEQFF
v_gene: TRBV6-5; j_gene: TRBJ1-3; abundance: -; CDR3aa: CASSQQGSGNTIYF
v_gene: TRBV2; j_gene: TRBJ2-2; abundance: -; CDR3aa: CASSEAASSTGELFF
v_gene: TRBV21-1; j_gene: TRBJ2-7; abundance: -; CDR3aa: CASTTRDRAYEQYF
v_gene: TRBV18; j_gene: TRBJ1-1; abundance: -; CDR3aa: CASSPGQGQNTEAFF
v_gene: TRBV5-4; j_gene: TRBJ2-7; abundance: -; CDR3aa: CASSSQGTSGYEQYF
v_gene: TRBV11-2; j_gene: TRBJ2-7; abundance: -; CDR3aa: CASSLGLLGSYEQYF
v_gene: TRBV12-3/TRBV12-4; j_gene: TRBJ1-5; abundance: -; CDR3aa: CASRDSGNQPQHF
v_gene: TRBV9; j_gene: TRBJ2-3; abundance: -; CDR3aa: CASSVAGTGGTDTQYF
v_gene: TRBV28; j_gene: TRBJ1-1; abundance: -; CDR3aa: CASSLPGQPEAFF
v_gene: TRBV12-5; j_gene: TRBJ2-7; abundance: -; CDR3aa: CASAKAGGSSYEQYF
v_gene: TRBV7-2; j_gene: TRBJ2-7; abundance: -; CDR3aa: CASSLLQGTSQQYF
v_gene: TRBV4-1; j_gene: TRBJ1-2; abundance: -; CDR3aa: CASSQDLKTGARAYGYTF
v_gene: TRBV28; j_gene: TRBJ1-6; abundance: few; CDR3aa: CASSGTQGENSPLHF
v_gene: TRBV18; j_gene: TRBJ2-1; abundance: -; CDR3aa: CASSPLAGVGNEQFF